This TCR beta chain appears in the sequencing data of a study of T cell changes during pregnancy in multiple sclerosis. The protocol was immunoSEQ multiplex PCR, while the TCRdb copy is restricted to in-frame clones and leaves out a portion. Of about 86,000 clones in the sample, around 90% are singletons; the top ten hold around 2%. Losses at the gene ends were 1 base for V and 1 base for J; bases not matched to a gene: 8. Germline V gives CDR1 SGHDT, CDR2 YYEEEE. CDR3 length: 17 amino acids. This sequence joins TRBV5-6 and TRBJ1-1; 9 bases are shared with TRBD1. The sequencing used peripheral blood, collected in the first trimester of pregnancy. This sequence originates from a female donor in good health, enrolled as a control in a pregnancy study. CDR3 sequence (DNA): TGTGCCAGCAGCTTGAAAACAGGGGGCGCCCCGAACACTGAAGCTTTCTTT. Translation gives CASSLKTGGAPNTEAFF. Together with reference TRBV5-6 and TRBJ1-1, the CDR3 gives the full variable domain: DAGVTQSPTHLIKTRGQQVTLRCSPKSGHDTVSWYQQALGQGPQFIFQYYEEEERQRGNFPDRFSGHQFPNYSSELNVNALLLGDSALYLCASSLKTGGAPNTEAFFGQGTRLTVV.